The T cell receptor beta chain described here comes from a study of technical replicates of blood from a handful of donors. The repertoire was sequenced with immunoSEQ multiplex PCR; TCRdb's copy has only in-frame clones and lacks some. The sample shows over 75,000 clones, approximately 96% of them seen only once. CDR3 size: 15 residues. The germline gives CDR1 SGHVS, CDR2 FNYEAQ. The junction had 5 bases not matched to a gene; V was cut back by 5 bases and J by 4 bases. The clonotype was recovered from a human donor in good health. The sequencing sample was made of T cells isolated from PBMCs. V gene TRBV7-6 combines with J gene TRBJ2-1; 10 bases match TRBD2. The CDR3 loop reads CASSRGLADYNEQFF. The CDR3 DNA is TGTGCCAGCAGCCGAGGACTAGCGGATTACAATGAGCAGTTCTTC.